Each of the 5 T cell receptor beta chains below was sequenced from the same sample in a study of beta chain features in type 1 diabetes. Regarding the study as a whole: Across all four CD4+ subsets, people with type 1 diabetes showed modestly shorter TCRB CDR3s.

The investigators reverse transcribed all of the isolated RNA, so they sequenced expressed TCRB transcripts. The table came from immunoSEQ multiplex PCR; TCRdb's copy has only in-frame clones and leaves some out. The sample holds around 170,000 clones, approximately 8.8% seen once. Antigen specificity for these receptors is unknown. The specimen was central memory CD4+ T cells from blood. These receptors originate from a woman in her twenties or thirties with type 1 diabetes.

This clone has just a few counts. V gene TRBV9 combines with J gene TRBJ2-1, with 11 bases lining up with TRBD1. CDR1 and CDR2 (germline): SGDLS, YYNGEE. The CDR3 covers 15 residues. Losses at the gene ends were 3 bases for V and 5 bases for J; bases not matched to a gene: 4. CDR3 region: CASSGTGGADNEQFF. The CDR3 DNA follows: TGTGCCAGCAGCGGGACAGGGGGCGCAGACAATGAGCAGTTCTTC.

In DNA form, the CDR3 reads TGCGCCAGCAGCAACAGGGGGCGCGACGAAAAACTGTTTTTT. It specifies CASSNRGRDEKLFF. The gene calls are TRBV5-1 and TRBJ1-4; 9 nucleotides align to TRBD1. Germline lookup yields CDR1 SGHRS and CDR2 YFSETQ. The V segment lost 4 bases and the J segment 8 bases; nucleotides outside the gene matches: 6. The CDR3 covers 14 residues.

This clone was seen a few times. The rearrangement joins TRBV11-1 to TRBJ2-2; tentatively, D is TRBD2 (6 bases). The ends were cut back, 3 bases at V and 2 bases at J, with 19 bases in the middle. This CDR3 is built from 18 residues. Per germline, CDR1 SGHAT and CDR2 FQDESV (reference sequence). This CDR3 is CASSFQQLTGVNTGELFF. In DNA, the CDR3 is TGTGCCAGCAGCTTTCAACAATTGACGGGGGTTAACACCGGGGAGCTGTTTTTT.

The chain has TRBV27 and TRBJ2-1; tentative D call: TRBD2 (5 bases). This CDR3 spans 14 amino acids. CDR1 is MNHEY, CDR2 SMNVEV, per germline (reference sequence). Trimming shortened V by 7 bases and J by 4 bases, and 14 bases separated the two germline ends. CDR3 DNA: TGTGCCAGCAAGGACCGCACGGGGTACAATGAGCAGTTCTTC. Translated: CASKDRTGYNEQFF.

In this sample, this clone turned up once. The chain recombines TRBV28 with TRBJ2-3; 7 bases line up with TRBD2. V lost 5 bases, J lost 2 bases, and 10 bases stayed unmatched. The CDR3 is 16 amino acids. The germline V gene has CDR1 MDHEN and CDR2 SYDVKM. This CDR3 reads CASSHGGGIFTDTQYF. DNA of the CDR3: TGTGCCAGCAGTCACGGGGGAGGGATATTCACAGATACGCAGTATTTT.